The 2 T cell receptor beta chains below all came from one sample that was sequenced in a study of shared clonotypes between healthy human individuals. The table came from immunoSEQ multiplex PCR; TCRdb's copy has only in-frame clones and leaves some out. The sample has 2 million to 2.5 million clones, 93% seen once. Sequenced: naive CD4+ T cells from PBMCs. Subset given: CD45RA+ positively selected. These receptor sequences come from a man aged 18 to 30 in good health. Some clones in this sample may be carry-over from other donors' samples.

In its sample, this clone was seen once. The chain carries TRBV28 and TRBJ1-5, with D maybe TRBD1 (5 bases). CDR3 length equals 14 residues. The V gene's germline CDR1 is MDHEN and CDR2 SYDVKM. Trimming shortened V by 3 bases and J by 4 bases, and 10 bases separated the two germline ends. In DNA, the CDR3 is TGTGCCAGCAGTTTCCGGGGCGGGAATCAGCCCCAGCATTTT. This encodes CASSFRGGNQPQHF.

This CDR3 reads CASSPTPGVEDTQYF. The CDR3 DNA sequence: TGTGCCAGCAGCCCTACTCCGGGAGTGGAAGATACGCAGTATTTT. The rearrangement links TRBV14 to TRBJ2-3, with a tentative D call TRBD2 (6 bases). This CDR3 spans 15 amino acids. Trimming pared 4 bases from V and 5 bases from J, leaving 16 bases between. CDR1 and CDR2 (germline): SGHDN, FVKESK.